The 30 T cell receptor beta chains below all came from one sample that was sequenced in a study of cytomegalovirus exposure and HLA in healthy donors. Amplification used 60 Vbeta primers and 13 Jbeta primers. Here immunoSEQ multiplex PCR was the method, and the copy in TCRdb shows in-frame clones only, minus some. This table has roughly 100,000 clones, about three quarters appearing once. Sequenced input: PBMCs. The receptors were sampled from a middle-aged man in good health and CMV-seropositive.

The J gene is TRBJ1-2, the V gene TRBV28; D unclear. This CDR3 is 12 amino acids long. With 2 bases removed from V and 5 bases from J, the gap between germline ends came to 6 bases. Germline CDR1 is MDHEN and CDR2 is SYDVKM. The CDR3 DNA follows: TGTGCCAGCAGTTTAAGAGGTTATGGCTACACCTTC. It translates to CASSLRGYGYTF.

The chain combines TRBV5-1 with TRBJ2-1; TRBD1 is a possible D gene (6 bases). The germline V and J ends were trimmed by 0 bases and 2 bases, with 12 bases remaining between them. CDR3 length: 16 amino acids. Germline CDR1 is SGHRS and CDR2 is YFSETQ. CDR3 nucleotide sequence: TGCGCCAGCAGCTTGGACGGGACACCGACCTACAATGAGCAGTTCTTC. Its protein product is CASSLDGTPTYNEQFF.

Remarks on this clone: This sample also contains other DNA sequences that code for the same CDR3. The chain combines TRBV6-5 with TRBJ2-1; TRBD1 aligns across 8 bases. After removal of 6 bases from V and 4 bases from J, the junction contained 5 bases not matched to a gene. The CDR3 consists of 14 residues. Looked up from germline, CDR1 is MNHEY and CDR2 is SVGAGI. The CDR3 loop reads CASSRGPTYNEQFF. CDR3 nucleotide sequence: TGTGCCAGCAGCAGGGGGCCGACTTACAATGAGCAGTTCTTC.

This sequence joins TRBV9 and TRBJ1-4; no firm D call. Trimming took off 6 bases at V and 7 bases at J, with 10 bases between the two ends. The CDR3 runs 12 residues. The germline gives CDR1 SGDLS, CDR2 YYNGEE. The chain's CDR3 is CASTLVGEKLFF. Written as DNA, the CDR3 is TGTGCCAGCACCCTAGTGGGTGAAAAACTGTTTTTT.

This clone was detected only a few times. The CDR3 DNA reads TGTGCCAGCAGCCTACTAGCGGGTGTTACAGATACGCAGTATTTT. Amino acids: CASSLLAGVTDTQYF. V usage is TRBV7-9 and J usage is TRBJ2-3; TRBD2 matches 9 bases. V was pared by 5 bases and J by 3 bases, with 6 bases of the junction left unmatched. Germline V CDR1 and CDR2: SEHNR, FQNEAQ (reference sequence). The CDR3 spans 15 residues.

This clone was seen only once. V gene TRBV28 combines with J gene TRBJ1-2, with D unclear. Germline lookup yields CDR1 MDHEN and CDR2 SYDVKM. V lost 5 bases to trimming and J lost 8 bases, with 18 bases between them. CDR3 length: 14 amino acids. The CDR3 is CASSPPTRERGYTF. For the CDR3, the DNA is TGTGCCAGCAGTCCGCCTACACGGGAGAGGGGCTACACCTTC.

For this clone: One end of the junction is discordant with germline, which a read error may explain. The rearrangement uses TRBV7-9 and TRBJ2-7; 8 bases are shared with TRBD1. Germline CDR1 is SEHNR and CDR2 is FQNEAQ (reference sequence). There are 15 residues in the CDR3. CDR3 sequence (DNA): TGTTCCAGCAGCCCTCTTAGGGACAGGAATATGGGGCAGTACTTC. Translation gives CSSSPLRDRNMGQYF.

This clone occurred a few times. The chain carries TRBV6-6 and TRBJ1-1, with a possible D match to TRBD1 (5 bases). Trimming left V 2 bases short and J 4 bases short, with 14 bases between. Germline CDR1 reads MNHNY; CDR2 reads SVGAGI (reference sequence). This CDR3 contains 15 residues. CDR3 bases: TGTGCCAGCAGTTACGGAAGGGGAGGGTTCACTGAAGCTTTCTTT. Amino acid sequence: CASSYGRGGFTEAFF.

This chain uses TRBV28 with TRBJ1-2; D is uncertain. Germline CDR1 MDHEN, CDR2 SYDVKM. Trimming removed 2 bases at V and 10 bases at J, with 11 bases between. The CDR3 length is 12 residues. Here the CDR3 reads CASSLAVCDYTF. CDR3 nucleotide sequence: TGTGCCAGCAGTTTAGCAGTCTGTGACTACACCTTC.

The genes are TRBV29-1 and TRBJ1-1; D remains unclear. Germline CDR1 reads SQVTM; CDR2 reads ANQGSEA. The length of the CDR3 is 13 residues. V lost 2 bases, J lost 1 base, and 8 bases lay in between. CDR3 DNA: TGCAGCGTTGAAATTCAGTCGAACACTGAAGCTTTCTTT. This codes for CSVEIQSNTEAFF.

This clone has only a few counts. The CDR3 nucleotides read TGTGCCAGTAGTATCGGTAGCGGGGGTCCCAATGAGCAGTTCTTC. Translation gives CASSIGSGGPNEQFF. The chain carries TRBV19 and TRBJ2-1; 9 bases match TRBD2. Unmatched junction bases numbered 6, after V lost 3 bases and J lost 6 bases. Germline CDR1 and CDR2: LNHDA and SQIVND (reference sequence). CDR3 length: 15 residues.

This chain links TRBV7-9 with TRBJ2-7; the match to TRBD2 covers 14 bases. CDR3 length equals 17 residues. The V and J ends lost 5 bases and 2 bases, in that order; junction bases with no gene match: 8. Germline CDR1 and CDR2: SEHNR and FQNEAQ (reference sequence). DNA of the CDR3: TGTGCCAGCAGCGGGGGGACTAGCGGGAGTAAGGCCTACGAGCAGTACTTC. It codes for CASSGGTSGSKAYEQYF.

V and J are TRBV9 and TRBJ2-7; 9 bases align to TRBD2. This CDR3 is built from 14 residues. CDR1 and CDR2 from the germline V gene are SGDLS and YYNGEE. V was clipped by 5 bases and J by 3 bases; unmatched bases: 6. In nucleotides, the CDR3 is TGTGCCAGCAGTAAAATAGCGGGAGACTACGAGCAGTACTTC. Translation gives CASSKIAGDYEQYF.

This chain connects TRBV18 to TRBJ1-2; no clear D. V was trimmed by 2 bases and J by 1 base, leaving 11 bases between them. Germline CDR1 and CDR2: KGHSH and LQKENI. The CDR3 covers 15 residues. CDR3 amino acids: CASSPDSTGNYGYTF. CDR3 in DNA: TGTGCCAGCTCACCAGACTCGACGGGTAACTATGGCTACACCTTC.

CDR3 sequence reads: CASSIQGVKFF. CDR3 DNA sequence: TGTGCCAGTAGTATCCAAGGGGTTAAGTTCTTC. V and J are TRBV19 and TRBJ2-1; TRBD1 is a possible D gene (5 bases). Trimming took off 3 bases at V and 14 bases at J, with 11 bases between the two ends. CDR1 LNHDA and CDR2 SQIVND come from the germline V gene (reference sequence). The CDR3 length is 11 residues.

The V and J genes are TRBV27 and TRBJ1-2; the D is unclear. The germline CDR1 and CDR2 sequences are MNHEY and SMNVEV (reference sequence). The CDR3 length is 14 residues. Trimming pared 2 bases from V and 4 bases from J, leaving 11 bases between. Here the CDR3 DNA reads TGTGCCAGCAGTTTAAATCGGGATGGCTATGGCTACACCTTC. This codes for CASSLNRDGYGYTF.

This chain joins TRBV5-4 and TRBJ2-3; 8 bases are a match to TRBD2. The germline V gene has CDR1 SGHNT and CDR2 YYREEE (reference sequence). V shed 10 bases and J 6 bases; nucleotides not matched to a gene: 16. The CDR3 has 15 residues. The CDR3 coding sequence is TGTGCCGCTTCCTCTCCCGGGGGGGGCCAGGATACGCAGTATTTT. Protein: CAASSPGGGQDTQYF.

CDR3 coding DNA: TGTGCCAGCAGTGGGCCCTTGCGGGACGAGCAGTACTTC. This gives the protein CASSGPLRDEQYF. The chain joins TRBV28 to TRBJ2-7, with D possibly matching TRBD2 (5 bases). Germline V gives CDR1 MDHEN, CDR2 SYDVKM. V lost 5 bases and J lost 5, with 13 bases in between. The CDR3 length is 13 residues. Looking up the rest from reference TRBV28 and TRBJ2-7 gives the full variable domain: DVKVTQSSRYLVKRTGEKVFLECVQDMDHENMFWYRQDPGLGLRLIYFSYDVKMKEKGDIPEGYSVSREKKERFSLILESASTNQTSMYLCASSGPLRDEQYFGPGTRLTVT.

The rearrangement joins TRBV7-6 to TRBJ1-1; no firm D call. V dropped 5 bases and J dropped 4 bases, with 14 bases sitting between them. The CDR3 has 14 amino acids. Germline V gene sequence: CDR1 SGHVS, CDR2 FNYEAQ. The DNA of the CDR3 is TGTGCCAGCAGCAACCGGGAGGCAGGCACTGAAGCTTTCTTT. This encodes CASSNREAGTEAFF.

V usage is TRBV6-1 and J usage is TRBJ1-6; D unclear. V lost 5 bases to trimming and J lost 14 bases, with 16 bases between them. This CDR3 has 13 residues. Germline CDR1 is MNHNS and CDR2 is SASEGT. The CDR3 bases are TGTGCCAGCAGTTTACGGGATTTTAGTGCCCTCCACTTT. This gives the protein CASSLRDFSALHF.

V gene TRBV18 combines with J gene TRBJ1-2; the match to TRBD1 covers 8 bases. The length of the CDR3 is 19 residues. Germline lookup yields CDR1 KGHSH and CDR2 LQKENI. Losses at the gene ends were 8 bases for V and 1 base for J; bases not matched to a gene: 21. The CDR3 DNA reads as TGTGCCAGCCCCCCTCCCCTGGGACAGGCGACACAGATTAACTATGGCTACACCTTC. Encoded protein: CASPPPLGQATQINYGYTF.

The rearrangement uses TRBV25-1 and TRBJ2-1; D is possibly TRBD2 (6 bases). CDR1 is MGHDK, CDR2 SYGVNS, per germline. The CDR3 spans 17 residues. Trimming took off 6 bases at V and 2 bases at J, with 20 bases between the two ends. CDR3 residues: CASSRPAGGGTYNEQFF. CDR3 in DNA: TGTGCCAGCAGCCGCCCCGCGGGTGGAGGGACCTACAATGAGCAGTTCTTC.

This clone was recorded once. The chain's CDR3 is CASGLGQGRQPQHF. The CDR3 bases are TGTGCTAGTGGCCTTGGACAGGGAAGGCAGCCCCAGCATTTT. The chain carries TRBV12-5 and TRBJ1-5, with 8 bases matching TRBD1. V shed 6 bases, J shed 7 bases, and the junction held 8 bases outside the gene matches. Germline V gene lookup returns CDR1 LGHNT and CDR2 FRNRAP. The CDR3 has 14 residues.

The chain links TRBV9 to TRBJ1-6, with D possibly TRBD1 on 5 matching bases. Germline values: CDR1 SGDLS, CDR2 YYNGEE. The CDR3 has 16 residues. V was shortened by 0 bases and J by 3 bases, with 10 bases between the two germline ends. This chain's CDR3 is CASSVGNQGYNSPLHF. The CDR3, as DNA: TGTGCCAGCAGCGTAGGCAATCAGGGCTATAATTCACCCCTCCACTTT.

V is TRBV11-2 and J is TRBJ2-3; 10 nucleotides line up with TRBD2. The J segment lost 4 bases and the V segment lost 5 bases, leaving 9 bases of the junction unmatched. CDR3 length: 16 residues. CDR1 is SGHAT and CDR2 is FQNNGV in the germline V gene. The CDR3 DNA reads TGTGCCAGCAGCCTCGGGGGGCTAGCGGGAGCAGATACGCAGTATTTT. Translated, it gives CASSLGGLAGADTQYF.

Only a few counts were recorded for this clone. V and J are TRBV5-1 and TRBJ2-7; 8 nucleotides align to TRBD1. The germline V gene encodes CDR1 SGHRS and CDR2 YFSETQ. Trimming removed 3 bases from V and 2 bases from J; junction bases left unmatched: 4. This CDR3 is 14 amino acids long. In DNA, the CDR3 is TGCGCCAGCAGCTCGGGACAGGAGCCCTACGAGCAGTACTTC. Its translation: CASSSGQEPYEQYF.

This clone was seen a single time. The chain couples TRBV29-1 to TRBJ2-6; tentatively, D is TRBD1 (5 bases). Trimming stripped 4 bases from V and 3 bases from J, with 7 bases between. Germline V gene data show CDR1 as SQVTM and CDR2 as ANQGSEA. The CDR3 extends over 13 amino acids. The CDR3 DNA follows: TGCAGCGTTGTCACAGGTGGGGCCAACGTCCTGACTTTC. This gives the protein CSVVTGGANVLTF.

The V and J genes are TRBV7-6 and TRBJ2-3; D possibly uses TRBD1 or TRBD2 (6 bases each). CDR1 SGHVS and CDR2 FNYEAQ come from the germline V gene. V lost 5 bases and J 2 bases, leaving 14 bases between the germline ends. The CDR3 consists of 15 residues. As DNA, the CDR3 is TGTGCCAGCAGCCTAGGGGGAGGTGTCACAGATACGCAGTATTTT. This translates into CASSLGGGVTDTQYF.

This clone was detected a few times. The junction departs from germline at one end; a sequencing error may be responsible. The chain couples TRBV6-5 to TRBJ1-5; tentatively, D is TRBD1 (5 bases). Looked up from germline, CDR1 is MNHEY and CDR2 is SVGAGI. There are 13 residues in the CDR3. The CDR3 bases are TGCGCCAGCACTGGGGGGAGCAATCAGCCCCAGCATTTT. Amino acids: CASTGGSNQPQHF.

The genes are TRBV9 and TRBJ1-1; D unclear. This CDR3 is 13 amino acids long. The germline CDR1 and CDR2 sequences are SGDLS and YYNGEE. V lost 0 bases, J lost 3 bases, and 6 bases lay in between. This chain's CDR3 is CASSVGGDTEAFF. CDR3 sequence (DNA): TGTGCCAGCAGCGTAGGAGGTGACACTGAAGCTTTCTTT.